The rows below give T cell receptor beta chains drawn from one sample of a study of cytomegalovirus exposure and HLA in healthy donors. TCRdb's table, derived via immunoSEQ multiplex PCR, lists solely in-frame clones and lacks some. The table includes 250,000 to 300,000 clones, 90% detected once. The sample was PBMCs. The receptor set was obtained from a woman between 18 and 29 years old in good health and CMV-seronegative. Both conserved end residues are part of each CDR3. The D gene is left open where the match is weak. Clone size appears in some rows only: once, few, many, or a class for an expanded clone.

CDR3aa,CDR3nt,d_gene,abundance,v_gene,j_gene,len
CASSQDPGTLISDDTEAFF,TGCGCCAGCAGCCAAGACCCCGGGACACTGATCTCTGACGACACTGAAGCTTTCTTT,NA,NA,TRBV4-3,TRBJ1-1,19
CASSAQGDGYTF,TGCGCCAGCAGCGCACAGGGGGATGGCTACACCTTC,TRBD1,NA,TRBV5-1,TRBJ1-2,12
CASSLGGQGAWKETQYF,TGTGCCAGCAGCTTAGGGGGACAGGGGGCGTGGAAGGAGACCCAGTACTTC,TRBD1,NA,TRBV13,TRBJ2-5,17
CASSTGQGGVGELFF,TGTGCCAGCAGCACTGGACAGGGTGGTGTCGGGGAGCTGTTTTTT,TRBD1,NA,TRBV7-6,TRBJ2-2,15
CASTYSGDYNEQFF,TGCGCCAGCACCTACAGCGGGGATTACAATGAGCAGTTCTTC,TRBD2,NA,TRBV5-1,TRBJ2-1,14
CASRFMTGELFF,TGTGCCAGTAGATTCATGACCGGGGAGCTGTTTTTT,NA,NA,TRBV19,TRBJ2-2,12
CSVQGSGYEQYF,TGCAGCGTACAGGGCTCGGGTTACGAGCAGTACTTC,NA,few,TRBV29-1,TRBJ2-7,12
CASSLGGLAGEETQYF,TGTGCCAGCAGCTTAGGGGGACTAGCGGGGGAAGAGACCCAGTACTTC,TRBD2,NA,TRBV13,TRBJ2-5,16
CASSQRDRGYNEQFF,TGTGCCAGCAGCCAGAGGGACAGGGGTTACAATGAGCAGTTCTTC,TRBD1,NA,TRBV14,TRBJ2-1,15
CASSLSGAPNYGYTF,TGTGCCAGCAGCTTAAGTGGGGCGCCTAACTATGGCTACACCTTC,NA,once,TRBV7-2,TRBJ1-2,15
CASSQGAGGTGELFF,TGTGCCAGCAGCCAAGGGGCAGGGGGAACCGGGGAGCTGTTTTTT,TRBD1,NA,TRBV7-3,TRBJ2-2,15
CASTEGYRQGGYTF,TGTGCCAGCACCGAAGGCTACAGGCAGGGAGGCTACACCTTC,NA,few,TRBV6-5,TRBJ1-2,14
CASSVVSSPSYNEQFF,TGTGCCAGCAGCGTAGTATCTAGCCCCTCCTACAATGAGCAGTTCTTC,NA,NA,TRBV9,TRBJ2-1,16
CASSIGTSGGRFHEQYF,TGTGCCAGTAGTATCGGGACTAGCGGGGGACGCTTCCACGAGCAGTACTTC,TRBD2,NA,TRBV19,TRBJ2-7,17
CASSVGGNPSYEQYF,TGTGCCAGCAGCGTAGGAGGCAACCCGTCCTACGAGCAGTACTTC,NA,NA,TRBV9,TRBJ2-7,15
CASSLLTGVGVEQFF,TGTGCCAGCAGCTTACTGACAGGGGTAGGCGTTGAGCAGTTCTTC,TRBD1,NA,TRBV5-4,TRBJ2-1,15
CATSSPGTYNQPQHF,TGTGCCACCAGCTCACCCGGGACTTACAATCAGCCCCAGCATTTT,NA,NA,TRBV15,TRBJ1-5,15
CASSLDGPDRAYGYTF,TGTGCCAGCAGCTTAGACGGCCCCGACAGAGCGTATGGCTACACCTTC,NA,once,TRBV7-9,TRBJ1-2,16
CASSGRDRASGEQYF,TGTGCCAGCAGCGGCCGGGACAGGGCCTCTGGCGAGCAGTACTTC,TRBD1,NA,TRBV7-9,TRBJ2-7,15
CASSAVRVRTVDTEAFF,TGTGCCAGCAGCGCAGTCCGAGTGAGGACAGTAGACACTGAAGCTTTCTTT,NA,NA,TRBV11-2,TRBJ1-1,17
CASSESVYEQYF,TGTGCCAGCAGTGAGTCTGTATACGAGCAGTACTTC,NA,NA,TRBV2,TRBJ2-7,12
CASSQGLVIADTQYF,TGTGCCAGCAGCCAAGGTCTAGTTATCGCAGATACGCAGTATTTT,NA,NA,TRBV4-2,TRBJ2-3,15
CASRERQGYGYTF,TGTGCCAGCAGGGAAAGACAGGGATATGGCTACACCTTC,TRBD1,NA,TRBV28,TRBJ1-2,13
CASSERVGNQPQHF,TGTGCCAGCAGTGAACGGGTTGGCAATCAGCCCCAGCATTTT,NA,NA,TRBV6-1,TRBJ1-5,14
CAISDRDSYEQYF,TGTGCCATCAGTGACAGGGATAGCTACGAGCAGTACTTC,NA,NA,TRBV10-3,TRBJ2-7,13
CASSRGQYIYGYTF,TGTGCCAGCAGCCGCGGACAGTATATCTATGGCTACACCTTC,NA,NA,TRBV28,TRBJ1-2,14
CASSVSRVSSEAFF,TGTGCCAGCAGCGTATCGAGGGTAAGCTCTGAAGCTTTCTTT,NA,NA,TRBV9,TRBJ1-1,14
CAWRPSDRVGQPQHF,TGTGCCTGGAGACCCTCGGACAGGGTGGGTCAGCCCCAGCATTTT,TRBD1,NA,TRBV30,TRBJ1-5,15
CASSGRDNSNQPQHF,TGCGCCAGCAGCGGCCGGGACAATAGCAATCAGCCCCAGCATTTT,NA,NA,TRBV4-1,TRBJ1-5,15
CASSPVTEGYTF,TGTGCCAGCTCACCTGTGACAGAAGGCTACACCTTC,NA,NA,TRBV18,TRBJ1-2,12